Described below is a single T cell receptor beta chain sequence and its context. This clonotype was seen a handful of times. No antigen is known for it. No base-level quality is on record; no much larger clone is a single base apart. Sample treatment or condition, as interpreted from the label and publication: allogeneic hematopoietic cell transplantation with graft depleted of TCRalphabeta T cells and CD19 B cells. The transplant recipients were children given TCRalphabeta/CD19-depleted allogeneic hematopoietic cell grafts. The library was generated by PCR. Data came from an Illumina HiSeq 2500. TCR libraries were prepared with molecular barcoding, using unique molecular identifiers to normalize TCRbeta repertoire quantification. In TCRdb, the public reads were trimmed at Q25 with fastp and aligned with MiXCR, with productive beta chains retained. Rows are combined by CDR3 protein, so each entry shows the most common genes and DNA. Recorded for this sample are just over 950,000 distinct CDR3 sequences; 25% to 30% of them occurred a single time. The ten largest clones add up to 25% to 35% of the sample.

The data are from a study of T-cell reconstitution after alpha-beta-depleted transplantation in children (dated by TCRdb to the mid-2010s). About the investigation overall: T-cell immune reconstitution after TCRalphabeta/CD19-depleted allogeneic hematopoietic cell transplantation in children was quantitatively tracked in the study by means of TCR repertoire profiling.

V is cut back by 0 bases and J by 6 bases, with 7 bases in the junction unmatched. Inclusive of the bounding cysteine and phenylalanine, the CDR3 is 15 residues long. The only DNA kept is the CDR3, 45 bases in frame from the first base. For CDR1 and CDR2, the germline V gene lists SGHTA and FQGNSA. Summary of the overall study and its limitations: Apparently early alphabetaT-cell count recovery about two months after transplant reportedly relied on only several hundred rapidly expanded clones derived from non-depleted graft cells. Over subsequent months, a decline in hyperexpanded clone frequencies was noted, and after one year, T-cell counts and TCRbeta diversity were mostly ascribed to newly produced T cells. In some patients, the high TCRbeta diversity seen at day 60 was put down to recipient T cells and intrathymic progenitors that had survived conditioning.

The rearranged segments are TRBV7-2 and TRBJ2-7; TRBD1 matches 8 bases in the middle. Material: PBMCs, mostly from graft donor cells, obtained 360 days after TCRalphabeta/CD19-depleted stem cell transplant. The receptor's source is a boy in the first two years of life who had a stem cell transplant for SCID, so the T cells may come from the graft donor. Read as DNA, the sequence is TGTGCCAGCAGCTTAGCCAGGGGGCTGATCGCCGAGCAGTACTTC. This yields the protein CASSLARGLIAEQYF.